This T cell receptor beta chain emerged from a study of OX40 agonist ivuxolimab in advanced cancers. About the research overall: A mean age of around 63 years, range roughly 23 to 79, was recorded, and 70% to 85% were male. Study results and limitations: Researchers report that CD8+ T cells had, on average, more expanded clones than CD4+.

Clones were read by immunoSEQ multiplex PCR, and TCRdb kept only the in-frame ones, dropping some. The repertoire has under 80,000 clones, more than 75% of them found once; the top ten carry roughly 3.7%. With respect to this clone: Its specificity is not known.

This CDR3 comprises 14 residues. Germline V CDR1 and CDR2: SGHRS, YFSETQ. With 0 bases removed from V and 3 bases from J, the gap between germline ends came to 10 bases. Systemic immunosuppression or a history of autoimmune disease excluded patients. Sampling times: baseline, cycle 4 day 1, cycle 7 day 1. Sample: CD4+ or CD8+ T cells sorted from blood, taken in a trial of the OX40 agonist ivuxolimab. The chain uses TRBV5-1 and TRBJ2-7; D is possibly TRBD1 (6 bases). The receptor was derived from an adult with an advanced solid tumor such as melanoma, head and neck, liver or kidney cancer. The CDR3 is CASSLAGDNYEQYF. CDR3 sequence (DNA): TGCGCCAGCAGCTTGGCCGGGGACAACTACGAGCAGTACTTC.